These 26 T cell receptor beta chains were sequenced from one sample in a study of response to subunit inactivated influenza vaccine. In TCRdb, the RT-PCR reads were re-called with MiXCR into one record per CDR3 protein. The table lists about 520,000 distinct CDR3 sequences, approximately 11% of them singletons. This sample comprised PBMCs from blood, obtained around seven weeks after vaccination. These receptors were taken from a man aged 45-65 years who received an inactivated influenza vaccine.

The gene calls are TRBV29-1 and TRBJ2-2; TRBD1 might be the D (5 bases). The CDR3 length is 15 residues. Trimming cost V 0 bases and J 5 bases, with 13 bases left between them. Germline CDR1 is SQVTM and CDR2 is ANQGSEA. This CDR3 is CSVEDGAGWTGELFF. For the CDR3, the DNA is TGCAGCGTTGAAGACGGTGCAGGGTGGACCGGGGAGCTGTTTTTT.

J is TRBJ2-7 and V is TRBV20-1; D possibly corresponds to TRBD1 (6 bases). The germline CDR1 and CDR2 sequences are DFQATT and SNEGSKA (reference sequence). The CDR3 covers 13 residues. Trimming left V 3 bases short and J 5 bases short, with 14 bases between. The CDR3 sequence is CSARWGHRHEQYF. The CDR3 DNA reads TGCAGTGCTAGGTGGGGACATAGGCACGAGCAGTACTTC.

The rearrangement links TRBV18 to TRBJ2-3; TRBD1 matches at 10 bases. Germline V CDR1 and CDR2: KGHSH, LQKENI. This CDR3 has 14 residues. V trimming: 3 bases; J trimming: 7 bases; junction bases outside the gene matches: 4. DNA of the CDR3: TGTGCCAGCTCACCGGGACAGGGGAAAAATACGCAGTATTTT. This gives the protein CASSPGQGKNTQYF.

V and J are TRBV6-2 or TRBV6-3 and TRBJ2-3; no reliable D call. Germline CDR1 and CDR2: MNHEY and SVGEGT. V lost 7 bases to trimming and J lost 0 bases, with 11 bases between them. The CDR3 is made up of 14 amino acids. The CDR3 is CASKVGFSTDTQYF. CDR3 in DNA: TGTGCCAGCAAAGTGGGCTTTAGCACAGATACGCAGTATTTT.

This chain connects TRBV5-1 to TRBJ2-5; weak D call: TRBD1 (6 bases). CDR3 length: 13 residues. V dropped 7 bases and J dropped 4 bases, with 14 bases sitting between them. Germline V gene sequence: CDR1 SGHRS, CDR2 YFSETQ. The CDR3 nucleotides are TGCGCCAGCGGGGCAGGGGCCAGAGAGACCCAGTACTTC. Amino acids: CASGAGARETQYF.

Many counts were recorded for this clonotype. This rearrangement joins TRBV6-2 or TRBV6-3 to TRBJ2-7, with TRBD1 matching over 7 bases. The V gene's germline CDR1 is MNHEY and CDR2 SVGEGT. Germline trimming cut 3 bases from V and 5 bases from J; bases unmatched to any gene: 10. The CDR3 has 15 amino acids. The CDR3 bases are TGTGCCAGCAGTTATCGGGACAGCTTAACGGACGAGCAGTACTTC. As protein: CASSYRDSLTDEQYF.

This clonotype was observed at least ten times. The chain combines TRBV12-3 or TRBV12-4 with TRBJ2-3; 10 nucleotides agree with TRBD2. The CDR3 consists of 15 residues. The V gene end was trimmed by 6 bases and the J gene end by 5 bases; junction bases not matched to a gene: 8. DNA for the CDR3: TGTGCCAGCAGGCAACTAGCGGGACCGGGAGATACGCAGTATTTT. Translation gives CASRQLAGPGDTQYF.

This clonotype was observed a handful of times. The chain employs TRBV24-1 and TRBJ2-2; TRBD2 aligns across 10 bases. The CDR3 has 20 amino acids. Germline V gene data show CDR1 as KGHDR and CDR2 as SFDVKD. V lost 2 bases to trimming and J lost 3 bases; unmatched junction nucleotides: 14. This chain's CDR3 is CATSDWGETGTSVDTGELFF. As DNA, the CDR3 is TGTGCCACCAGTGATTGGGGCGAAACCGGGACTAGCGTCGACACCGGGGAGCTGTTTTTT.

This clonotype was found a few times. This sequence joins TRBV7-8 and TRBJ2-3; D is unresolved. CDR1 and CDR2 (germline): SGHVS, FQNEAQ. The CDR3 has 14 amino acids. V gave up 2 bases and J gave up 0 bases, with 6 bases separating them. The CDR3 DNA is TGTGCCAGCAGCTTATACAGAAGCACAGATACGCAGTATTTT. As protein: CASSLYRSTDTQYF.

This clonotype was seen ten or more times. The CDR3 DNA is TGTGCCAGCAGTTTAGAAGGGAATTCGAATCAGCCCCAGCATTTT. Amino acids: CASSLEGNSNQPQHF. J is TRBJ1-5 and V is TRBV12-3 or TRBV12-4; D call uncertain. Trimming removed 1 base from V and 4 bases from J, with 11 bases in between. This CDR3 contains 15 residues.

The genes are TRBV11-3 and TRBJ2-7, with 9 bases identical to TRBD1. J was trimmed by 1 base and V by 5 bases; bases with no gene match: 9. CDR1 and CDR2 (germline): SGHNT, YENEEA. The CDR3 spans 16 residues. CDR3 DNA sequence: TGTGCCAGCAGCCAACAACCGGGACAGGGATCCTACGAGCAGTACTTC. It specifies CASSQQPGQGSYEQYF.

A few counts support this clonotype. The chain uses TRBV7-6 and TRBJ2-5, with D possibly being TRBD2 (6 bases). V dropped 0 bases and J dropped 4 bases, with 18 bases sitting between them. The CDR3 is made up of 17 amino acids. Germline-derived CDR1 and CDR2 are SGHVS and FNYEAQ. The DNA of the CDR3 is TGTGCCAGCAGCTTAGCGGAGGGAAGGGTGAGGGGAGAGACCCAGTACTTC. Residues: CASSLAEGRVRGETQYF.

This clonotype was detected only a few times. The rearrangement uses TRBV4-3 and TRBJ2-3, with D perhaps TRBD2 (5 bases). Germline assignment: CDR1 LGHNA and CDR2 YSLEER. V was cut by 0 bases and J by 3 bases, with 16 bases left in between. This CDR3 spans 17 amino acids. The CDR3 bases are TGCGCCAGCAGCCAAGATCTTAAAGGGAGCGTGACAGATACGCAGTATTTT. This encodes CASSQDLKGSVTDTQYF.

The table lists this clonotype with many counts. The chain recombines TRBV7-9 with TRBJ2-7; TRBD2 agrees at 10 bases. The germline CDR1 and CDR2 sequences are SEHNR and FQNEAQ (reference sequence). CDR3 size: 17 residues. The trim removed 4 bases at V and 5 bases at J, leaving 14 bases unmatched. CDR3 region: CASSSQPFSGRAHEQYF. The CDR3 DNA sequence: TGTGCCAGCAGCTCCCAGCCCTTCAGCGGGAGGGCTCACGAGCAGTACTTC.

The V and J genes are TRBV4-2 and TRBJ2-2; 14 bases align to TRBD2. CDR1 and CDR2 from the germline V gene are LGHNA and YNFKEQ. Trimming at V came to 1 base and at J to 2 bases, leaving 3 bases not matched to a gene. CDR3 length: 18 residues. CDR3 bases: TGTGCCAGCAGCCAAGTTGGACTAGCGGGGGGAAACACCGGGGAGCTGTTTTTT. Encoded protein: CASSQVGLAGGNTGELFF.

The chain joins TRBV20-1 to TRBJ2-4, with a possible D match to TRBD2 (5 bases). Deletions cut 1 base from V and 9 bases from J, with 13 bases between. Germline values: CDR1 DFQATT, CDR2 SNEGSKA (reference sequence). The CDR3 covers 13 residues. CDR3 amino acids: CSARGPEGSIQYF. The CDR3 DNA reads as TGCAGTGCTAGAGGGCCAGAAGGGAGCATTCAGTACTTC.

The chain recombines TRBV7-2 with TRBJ2-7, with D perhaps matching TRBD2 (5 bases). CDR1 and CDR2 (germline): SGHTA, FQGNSA. The CDR3 spans 17 residues. V was shortened by 4 bases and J by 5 bases, with 24 bases between the two germline ends. In DNA form, the CDR3 reads TGTGCCAGCAGCTCCAACCTACCCTTCGGACTCCGTAACGAGCAGTACTTC. As protein: CASSSNLPFGLRNEQYF.

The chain joins TRBV27 to TRBJ2-5; TRBD2 matches at 14 bases. Germline CDR1 MNHEY, CDR2 SMNVEV (reference sequence). This CDR3 contains 15 residues. The junction had 4 bases not matched to a gene; V was cut back by 5 bases and J by 5 bases. This CDR3 is CASSGTSGSWETQYF. The CDR3 DNA is TGTGCCAGCAGTGGGACTAGCGGGAGTTGGGAGACCCAGTACTTC.

The chain uses TRBV7-9 and TRBJ2-7; D unclear. Germline V lookup: CDR1 SEHNR, CDR2 FQNEAQ (reference sequence). The V end was cut by 1 base, the J end by 6 bases, with 10 bases between. This CDR3 region has 13 residues. Here the CDR3 reads CASSLGVELEQYF. Written as DNA, the CDR3 is TGTGCCAGCAGCTTAGGGGTCGAACTCGAGCAGTACTTC.

The table lists this clonotype with a few counts. The chain has TRBV6-2 or TRBV6-3 and TRBJ2-2; D is possibly TRBD1 (5 bases). The CDR3 runs 16 residues. CDR1 MNHEY and CDR2 SVGEGT come from the germline V gene. The V end lost 2 bases, the J end lost 6 bases, and 16 bases lay between the germline ends. CDR3 DNA: TGTGCCAGCAGTTACCAAGAGACAGCCGCGTCCGGGGAGCTGTTTTTT. Translated: CASSYQETAASGELFF.

This clonotype was counted at least ten times. The chain joins TRBV29-1 to TRBJ2-3; D possibly corresponds to TRBD1 (5 bases). Trimming cost V 1 base and J 4 bases, with 12 bases left between them. This CDR3 has 14 residues. Germline lookup yields CDR1 SQVTM and CDR2 ANQGSEA. As DNA, the CDR3 is TGCAGCGTTGAAGGGGGCAGGGATTCAGATACGCAGTATTTT. Translation: CSVEGGRDSDTQYF.

This clonotype was counted between two and nine times. This chain uses TRBV12-5 with TRBJ2-7; possible D gene TRBD2, 6 bases. CDR1 and CDR2 (germline): LGHNT, FRNRAP. V lost 7 bases, J lost 7 bases, and 29 bases lay in between. There are 17 residues in the CDR3. This CDR3 is CASADSLSVGRGREQYF. The CDR3 DNA reads TGTGCTAGTGCCGATTCATTGTCAGTCGGGCGAGGGAGGGAGCAGTACTTC.

The DNA for the CDR3 is TGTGCCAGCAGCTTAGTAACCCGACTAGCGCCAAACTTAGAGACCCAGTACTTC. Its protein product is CASSLVTRLAPNLETQYF. This rearrangement joins TRBV11-1 to TRBJ2-5; 8 bases fit TRBD2. The CDR3 runs 18 residues. From germline, CDR1 is SGHAT and CDR2 FQDESV (reference sequence). V lost 1 base to trimming and J lost 4 bases; unmatched junction nucleotides: 14.

V and J are TRBV27 and TRBJ2-5, with 11 bases identical to TRBD2. This CDR3 spans 15 amino acids. V lost 6 bases, J lost 2 bases, and 5 bases stayed unmatched. Looked up from germline, CDR1 is MNHEY and CDR2 is SMNVEV (reference sequence). The CDR3 here is CASSPRLAGQETQYF. In DNA, the CDR3 is TGTGCCAGCAGCCCCCGACTAGCGGGGCAAGAGACCCAGTACTTC.

In this sample, this clonotype turned up many times. V is TRBV7-9 and J is TRBJ2-5; 7 bases fit TRBD1. The V segment lost 6 bases and the J segment 1 base; nucleotides outside the gene matches: 2. The germline CDR1 and CDR2 sequences are SEHNR and FQNEAQ (reference sequence). The CDR3 spans 13 residues. The CDR3: CASRNRGQETQYF. The DNA of the CDR3 is TGTGCCAGCAGAAACAGGGGCCAAGAGACCCAGTACTTC.

There are many counts of this clonotype. This chain links TRBV12-3 or TRBV12-4 with TRBJ2-1, with D unresolved. V dropped 5 bases and J dropped 1 base, with 18 bases sitting between them. The CDR3 extends over 17 amino acids. The CDR3 region is CASSRGAMGRSYNEQFF. CDR3 in DNA: TGTGCCAGCAGTCGCGGCGCCATGGGCAGATCCTACAATGAGCAGTTCTTC.